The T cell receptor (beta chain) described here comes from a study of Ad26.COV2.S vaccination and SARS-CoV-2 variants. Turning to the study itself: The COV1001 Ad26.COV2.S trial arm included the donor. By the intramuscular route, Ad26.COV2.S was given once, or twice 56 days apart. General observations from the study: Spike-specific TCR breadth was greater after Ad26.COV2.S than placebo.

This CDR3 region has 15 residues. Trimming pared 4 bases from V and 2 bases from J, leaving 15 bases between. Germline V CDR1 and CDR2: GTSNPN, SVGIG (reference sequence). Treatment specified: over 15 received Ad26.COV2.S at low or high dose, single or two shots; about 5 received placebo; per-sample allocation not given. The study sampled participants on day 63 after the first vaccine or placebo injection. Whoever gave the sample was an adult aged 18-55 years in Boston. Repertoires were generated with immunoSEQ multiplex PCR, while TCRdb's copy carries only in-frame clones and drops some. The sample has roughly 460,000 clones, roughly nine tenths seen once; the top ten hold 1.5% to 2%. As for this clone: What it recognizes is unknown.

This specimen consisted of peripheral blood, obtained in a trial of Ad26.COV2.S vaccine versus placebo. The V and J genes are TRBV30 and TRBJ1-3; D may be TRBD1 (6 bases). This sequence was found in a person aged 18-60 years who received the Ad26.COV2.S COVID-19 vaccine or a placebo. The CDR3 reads CAWTLRGGAGNTIYF. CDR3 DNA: TGTGCCTGGACCTTAAGGGGGGGGGCTGGAAACACCATATATTTT.